The 29 T cell receptor beta chains given below trace back to one sample, sequenced in a study of blood T cell repertoires in COVID-19. Measured with immunoSEQ multiplex PCR; TCRdb has only the in-frame clones, and not every one. The sample contains 200,000 to 250,000 clones, approximately 82% of which appear only once. Sequencing input: peripheral blood. Receptor source: an elderly woman with active or convalescent COVID-19.

The chain has TRBV28 and TRBJ2-7; 13 nucleotides match TRBD2. The length of the CDR3 is 15 residues. CDR1 MDHEN and CDR2 SYDVKM come from the germline V gene. Unmatched junction bases numbered 5, after V lost 4 bases and J lost 5 bases. As DNA, the CDR3 is TGTGCCAGCAGTTCTTGGACTAGCGGGAGCAACGAGCAGTACTTC. Translation: CASSSWTSGSNEQYF.

The rearrangement uses TRBV6-5 and TRBJ2-1, with D unresolved. V was pared by 2 bases and J by 1 base, with 6 bases between. Germline values: CDR1 MNHEY, CDR2 SVGAGI. The CDR3 totals 14 residues. The CDR3 DNA reads TGTGCCAGCAGTTACGTATCTTCCTACAATGAGCAGTTCTTC. Amino acid sequence: CASSYVSSYNEQFF.

This clone showed up just a few times. This chain connects TRBV18 to TRBJ1-2; no reliable D call. The CDR3 length is 11 residues. The V gene lost 6 bases and the J gene lost 8 bases, with 10 bases spanning the gap. Germline-derived CDR1 and CDR2 are KGHSH and LQKENI. CDR3 nucleotide sequence: TGTGCCAGCTCTGAGGGTGACGGCTACACCTTC. Its translation is CASSEGDGYTF.

V usage is TRBV19 and J usage is TRBJ2-1; 8 bases align to TRBD2. The trim removed 8 bases at V and 7 bases at J, leaving 13 bases unmatched. This CDR3 is 15 amino acids long. The germline gives CDR1 LNHDA, CDR2 SQIVND (reference sequence). CDR3 bases: TGTGCCAGTCAAAATTGGGGCGGGGGGTGGAATGAGCAGTTCTTC. Its translation is CASQNWGGGWNEQFF.

This sequence joins TRBV4-1 and TRBJ1-4; weak D call: TRBD1 (5 bases). This CDR3 comprises 16 residues. Per the germline V gene, CDR1 is MGHRA and CDR2 is YSYEKL. Trimming took off 2 bases at V and 0 bases at J, with 10 bases between the two ends. The CDR3 coding sequence is TGCGCCAGCAGCCAACCTGGGGCTGCAACTAATGAAAAACTGTTTTTT. This encodes CASSQPGAATNEKLFF.

V usage is TRBV18 and J usage is TRBJ2-3; 10 bases line up with TRBD2. J gave up 2 bases and V 4 bases, and 6 bases lay outside the gene matches. The CDR3 is 16 residues long. Germline CDR1 and CDR2: KGHSH and LQKENI. The CDR3 is CASSRASGRITDTQYF. CDR3 bases: TGTGCCAGCTCACGAGCTAGCGGGAGAATCACAGATACGCAGTATTTT.

V usage is TRBV11-2 and J usage is TRBJ2-5, with a possible D match to TRBD2 (7 bases). The germline V gene has CDR1 SGHAT and CDR2 FQNNGV. With 1 base removed from V and 5 bases from J, the gap between germline ends came to 14 bases. The CDR3 is 15 amino acids. CDR3 coding DNA: TGTGCCAGCAGCTTAGGGGGGGGCTCGTACGAGACCCAGTACTTC. Protein product: CASSLGGGSYETQYF. The full variable domain, its missing parts supplied by reference TRBV11-2 and TRBJ2-5, is EAGVAQSPRYKIIEKRQSVAFWCNPISGHATLYWYQQILGQGPKLLIQFQNNGVVDDSQLPKDRFSAERLKGVDSTLKIQPAKLEDSAVYLCASSLGGGSYETQYFGPGTRLLVL.

J is TRBJ1-5 and V is TRBV10-2; D may be TRBD1 (5 bases). Germline-derived CDR1 and CDR2 are WSHSY and SAAADI. V dropped 0 bases and J dropped 1 base, with 10 bases sitting between them. CDR3 length: 16 amino acids. CDR3 in DNA: TGCGCCAGCAGTGAGTCAGGGGCAGGGAGCAATCAGCCCCAGCATTTT. It is translated as CASSESGAGSNQPQHF.

V usage is TRBV18 and J usage is TRBJ2-7; 8 nucleotides align to TRBD1. Trimming removed 4 bases from V and 6 bases from J; junction bases left unmatched: 14. The CDR3 extends over 16 amino acids. Germline V CDR1 and CDR2: KGHSH, LQKENI. The CDR3 spells CASSLLPGQGILEQYF. CDR3 sequence (DNA): TGTGCCAGCTCACTTCTGCCCGGACAGGGCATACTCGAGCAGTACTTC.

V is TRBV11-2 and J is TRBJ1-5, with D perhaps TRBD1 (6 bases). Trimming shortened V by 5 bases and J by 13 bases, and 18 bases separated the two germline ends. The CDR3 is 13 amino acids. Germline CDR1 reads SGHAT; CDR2 reads FQNNGV. CDR3 in DNA: TGTGCCAGCAGCCTCGAATATGGGGGCCGGCAGCATTTT. The encoded protein is CASSLEYGGRQHF.

The rearrangement links TRBV28 to TRBJ1-1; a weak D match, TRBD1 (5 bases). The CDR3 spans 14 residues. CDR1 and CDR2 (germline): MDHEN, SYDVKM. Trimming removed 1 base from V and 4 bases from J, with 10 bases in between. The CDR3 nucleotides are TGTGCCAGCAGTTTATTTCAGGGTGCCACTGAAGCTTTCTTT. It encodes CASSLFQGATEAFF.

This chain uses TRBV7-2 with TRBJ1-2, with 8 bases matching TRBD1. V shed 3 bases and J 0 bases; nucleotides not matched to a gene: 3. CDR1 is SGHTA, CDR2 FQGNSA, per germline. The CDR3 runs 15 residues. The CDR3 DNA reads as TGTGCCAGCAGCTTCGACAGGGGTTCTAACTATGGCTACACCTTC. It is translated as CASSFDRGSNYGYTF.

The chain links TRBV19 to TRBJ1-4, with D possibly matching TRBD1 (6 bases). Deletions cut 6 bases from V and 0 bases from J, with 8 bases between. There are 14 residues in the CDR3. The germline gives CDR1 LNHDA, CDR2 SQIVND (reference sequence). Here the CDR3 reads CASSRQATNEKLFF. In DNA, the CDR3 is TGTGCCAGTAGCCGACAGGCAACTAATGAAAAACTGTTTTTT.

This chain links TRBV30 with TRBJ1-5; TRBD1 aligns across 7 bases. CDR1 and CDR2 from the germline V gene are GTSNPN and SVGIG (reference sequence). The trim removed 4 bases at V and 9 bases at J, leaving 9 bases unmatched. This CDR3 is built from 13 residues. The CDR3 sequence: CAWMVTGSGPQHF. The CDR3 DNA reads TGTGCCTGGATGGTGACAGGGAGTGGGCCCCAGCATTTT. The complete variable domain, with remaining parts taken from reference TRBV30 and TRBJ1-5, reads SQTIHQWPATLVQPVGSPLSLECTVEGTSNPNLYWYRQAAGRGLQLLFYSVGIGQISSEVPQNLSASRPQDRQFILSSKKLLLSDSGFYLCAWMVTGSGPQHFGDGTRLSIL.

This chain uses TRBV28 with TRBJ1-1, with a tentative D call TRBD1 (5 bases). The CDR3 runs 14 residues. Germline loops: CDR1 MDHEN, CDR2 SYDVKM. Trimming took off 9 bases at V and 5 bases at J, with 19 bases between the two ends. CDR3 loop: CASSLYGHRTEAFF. The CDR3 nucleotides read TGTGCCAGTAGCCTCTACGGACATAGGACTGAAGCTTTCTTT.

The V and J genes are TRBV6-6 and TRBJ2-1, with D possibly matching TRBD2 (6 bases). V dropped 4 bases and J dropped 0 bases, with 13 bases sitting between them. Germline CDR1 MNHNY, CDR2 SVGAGI (reference sequence). The CDR3 has 16 amino acids. The DNA of the CDR3 is TGTGCCAGCAGTTCCTCCGGACTAAGCTCCTACAATGAGCAGTTCTTC. Encoded protein: CASSSSGLSSYNEQFF.

This clone was detected a few times. The CDR3 DNA reads as TGCGCCAGCAGCTTGGCTACAGGGATGATGACTAATGAAAAACTGTTTTTT. Its translation: CASSLATGMMTNEKLFF. This chain uses TRBV5-1 with TRBJ1-4; TRBD1 might be the D (6 bases). V was clipped by 0 bases and J by 2 bases, with 14 bases between them. Germline V gene data show CDR1 as SGHRS and CDR2 as YFSETQ. The CDR3 is made up of 17 amino acids.

The chain links TRBV9 to TRBJ2-1; 7 bases are a match to TRBD2. J lost 2 bases, V lost 8 bases, and 4 bases had no gene match. The CDR3 has 13 residues. The germline gives CDR1 SGDLS, CDR2 YYNGEE. The CDR3 loop is CASRRGTYNEQFF. As DNA, the CDR3 is TGTGCCAGTAGGCGGGGGACCTACAATGAGCAGTTCTTC.

V usage is TRBV28 and J usage is TRBJ1-2; D is uncertain. Germline CDR1 reads MDHEN; CDR2 reads SYDVKM. This CDR3 is 16 amino acids long. Trimming removed 3 bases at V and 6 bases at J, with 20 bases between. In nucleotides, the CDR3 is TGTGCCAGCAGTTTGAGGGCAGGATGGGCTAGGGATGGCTACACCTTC. Amino acid sequence: CASSLRAGWARDGYTF.

CDR3 sequence: CASSPQAGSRGTEAFF. The CDR3 nucleotides read TGTGCCAGCTCCCCCCAGGCGGGCAGTCGGGGCACTGAAGCTTTCTTT. The rearrangement links TRBV18 to TRBJ1-1; D is uncertain. Trimming removed 6 bases from V and 4 bases from J, with 21 bases in between. The CDR3 totals 16 residues. The germline CDR1 and CDR2 sequences are KGHSH and LQKENI.

This clone was detected a few times. The rearrangement joins TRBV14 to TRBJ1-2; 8 bases agree with TRBD1. The CDR3 consists of 16 residues. The J segment lost 4 bases and the V segment lost 2 bases, leaving 9 bases of the junction unmatched. Germline V gives CDR1 SGHDN, CDR2 FVKESK. As DNA, the CDR3 is TGTGCCAGCAGCCAAATCGGGGCAGGGGGCCCCTATGGCTACACCTTC. It is translated as CASSQIGAGGPYGYTF.

The chain combines TRBV18 with TRBJ2-7; perhaps TRBD1 as D (5 bases). The CDR3 runs 14 residues. Germline V gene sequence: CDR1 KGHSH, CDR2 LQKENI. With 3 bases removed from V and 5 bases from J, the gap between germline ends came to 14 bases. CDR3 residues: CASSPARVVHEQYF. The CDR3 DNA is TGTGCCAGCTCACCGGCCAGGGTAGTCCACGAGCAGTACTTC.

V gene TRBV28 combines with J gene TRBJ2-4; 7 bases map to TRBD2. This CDR3 is built from 16 residues. Unmatched junction bases numbered 17, after V lost 8 bases and J lost 7 bases. Germline loops: CDR1 MDHEN, CDR2 SYDVKM. The CDR3 here is CASALPGAGDGNIQYF. The CDR3 DNA follows: TGTGCCAGCGCATTACCTGGTGCGGGGGACGGCAACATTCAGTACTTC.

The chain has TRBV5-1 and TRBJ2-3; D possibly corresponds to TRBD2 (6 bases). There are 14 residues in the CDR3. The ends were cut back, 7 bases at V and 1 base at J, with 13 bases in the middle. Germline CDR1 reads SGHRS; CDR2 reads YFSETQ. The CDR3: CASGGVLGTDTQYF. CDR3 in DNA: TGCGCCAGCGGCGGGGTGCTCGGCACAGATACGCAGTATTTT.

In this sample, this clone turned up a few times. This sample includes further DNA sequences coding for the same CDR3. The CDR3 nucleotides are TGTGCCAGCAGCTTGTCCCCAGGGTCAAACACTGAAGCTTTCTTT. As protein: CASSLSPGSNTEAFF. The chain is built from TRBV5-5 and TRBJ1-1; D possibly corresponds to TRBD1 (5 bases). Trimming removed 1 base from V and 2 bases from J, with 12 bases in between. Germline assignment: CDR1 SGHKS and CDR2 YYEKEE (reference sequence). CDR3 length: 15 residues.

The chain recombines TRBV5-1 with TRBJ2-5; D possibly corresponds to TRBD2 (6 bases). The V and J ends lost 4 bases and 5 bases respectively, with 24 bases between them. The CDR3 spans 17 residues. Per the germline V gene, CDR1 is SGHRS and CDR2 is YFSETQ. CDR3 amino acids: CASSMGRGGWLGETQYF. The DNA of the CDR3 is TGCGCCAGCAGCATGGGCCGAGGAGGGTGGTTAGGGGAGACCCAGTACTTC.

The table lists this clone with a few counts. The chain combines TRBV4-2 with TRBJ1-1; D unresolved. Germline lookup yields CDR1 LGHNA and CDR2 YNFKEQ. The V and J ends lost 2 bases and 4 bases respectively, with 11 bases between them. This CDR3 is built from 14 residues. CDR3 DNA: TGTGCCAGCAGCCAACCCGGGGTTGGCACTGAAGCTTTCTTT. Translated, it gives CASSQPGVGTEAFF.

The rearrangement joins TRBV3-1 (or the pseudogene TRBV3-2) to TRBJ2-2, with 10 bases lining up with TRBD2. Germline lookup yields CDR1 LGHDT and CDR2 YNNKEL (reference sequence). CDR3 length: 15 amino acids. V was clipped by 4 bases and J by 5 bases; unmatched bases: 4. DNA for the CDR3: TGTGCCAGCAGCCCAGAGGGACTAGCGACCGGGGAGCTGTTTTTT. Translated: CASSPEGLATGELFF.

CDR3 nucleotide sequence: TGCAGTGCTAGTGGGGGCTACGCGGAAGGCTACGAGCAGTACTTC. Translation: CSASGGYAEGYEQYF. The chain has TRBV20-1 and TRBJ2-7; possibly TRBD1 for D (6 bases). This CDR3 spans 15 amino acids. Trimming took 3 bases from V and 3 from J, leaving 18 bases between them. Germline CDR1 is DFQATT and CDR2 is SNEGSKA (reference sequence).